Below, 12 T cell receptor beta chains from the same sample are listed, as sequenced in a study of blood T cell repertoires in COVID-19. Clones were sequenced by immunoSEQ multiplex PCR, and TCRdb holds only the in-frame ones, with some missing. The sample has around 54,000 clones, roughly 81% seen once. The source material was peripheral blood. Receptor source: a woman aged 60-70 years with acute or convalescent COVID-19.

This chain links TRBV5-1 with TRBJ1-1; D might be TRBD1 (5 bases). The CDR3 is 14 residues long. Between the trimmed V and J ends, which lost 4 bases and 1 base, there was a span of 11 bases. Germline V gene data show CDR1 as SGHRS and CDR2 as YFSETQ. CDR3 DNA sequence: TGCGCCAGCAGCCCAGGACAAACGAACACTGAAGCTTTCTTT. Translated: CASSPGQTNTEAFF.

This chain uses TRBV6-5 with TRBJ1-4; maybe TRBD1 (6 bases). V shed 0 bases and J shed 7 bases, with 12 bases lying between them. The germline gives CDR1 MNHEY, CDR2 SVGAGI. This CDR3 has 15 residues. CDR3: CASSYSGGQSEKLFF. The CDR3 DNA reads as TGTGCCAGCAGTTACTCGGGGGGGCAGAGTGAAAAACTGTTTTTT.

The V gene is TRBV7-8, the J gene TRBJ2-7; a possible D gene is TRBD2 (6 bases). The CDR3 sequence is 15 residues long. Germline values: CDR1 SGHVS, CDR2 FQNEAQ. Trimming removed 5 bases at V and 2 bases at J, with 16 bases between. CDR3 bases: TGTGCCAGCAGCCCCACTATCAGCGGGCCCTACGAGCAGTACTTC. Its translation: CASSPTISGPYEQYF.

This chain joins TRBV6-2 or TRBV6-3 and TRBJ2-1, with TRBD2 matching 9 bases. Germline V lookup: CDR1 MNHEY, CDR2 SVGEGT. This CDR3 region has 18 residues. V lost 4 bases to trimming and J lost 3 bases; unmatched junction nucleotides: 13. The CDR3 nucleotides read TGTGCCAGCAGTTCGGTCATGAGAGCGGGGGGCAGCTACAATGAGCAGTTCTTC. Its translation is CASSSVMRAGGSYNEQFF.

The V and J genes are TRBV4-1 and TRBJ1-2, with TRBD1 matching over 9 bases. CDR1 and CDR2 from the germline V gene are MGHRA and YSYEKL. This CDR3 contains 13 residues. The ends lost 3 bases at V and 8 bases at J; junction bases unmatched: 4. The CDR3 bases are TGCGCCAGCAGCCATGGGACAGGGCTGGGCTACACCTTC. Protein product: CASSHGTGLGYTF.

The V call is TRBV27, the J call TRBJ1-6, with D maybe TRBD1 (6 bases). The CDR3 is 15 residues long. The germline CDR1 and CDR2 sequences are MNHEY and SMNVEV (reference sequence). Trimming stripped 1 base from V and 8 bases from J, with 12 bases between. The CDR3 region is CASSLYQGRDSPLHF. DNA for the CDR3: TGTGCCAGCAGTTTATATCAGGGGAGAGATTCACCCCTCCACTTT.

The CDR3 reads CASSLAGTGGPEAFF. For the CDR3, the DNA is TGTGCCAGCAGCTTGGCCGGGACAGGGGGCCCTGAAGCTTTCTTT. The chain links TRBV11-1 to TRBJ1-1; TRBD1 agrees at 12 bases. The V and J ends lost 3 bases and 6 bases, in that order; junction bases with no gene match: 5. Germline CDR1 reads SGHAT; CDR2 reads FQDESV (reference sequence). The CDR3 totals 15 residues.

The CDR3 DNA reads TGTGCCAGCGATATTGGAGCCTGGAAGTACTTC. It is translated as CASDIGAWKYF. This sequence joins TRBV6-5 and TRBJ2-5; no clear D. Germline V CDR1 and CDR2: MNHEY, SVGAGI. V lost 8 bases and J 12 bases, leaving 16 bases between the germline ends. The CDR3 has 11 amino acids.

The CDR3 DNA sequence: TGTGCCAGCAGTCCCGAATCCGGGACAGGAACATATGGCTACACCTTC. Translating gives CASSPESGTGTYGYTF. V is TRBV28 and J is TRBJ1-2; 8 bases align to TRBD1. CDR1 is MDHEN, CDR2 SYDVKM, per germline. This CDR3 is built from 16 residues. V trimming: 5 bases; J trimming: 5 bases; junction bases outside the gene matches: 13.

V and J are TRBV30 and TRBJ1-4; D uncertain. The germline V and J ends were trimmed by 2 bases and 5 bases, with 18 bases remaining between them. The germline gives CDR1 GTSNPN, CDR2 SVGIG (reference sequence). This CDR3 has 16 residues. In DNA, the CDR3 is TGTGCCTGGAGTCCCTGGGTGAAAACTAAAAATGAAAAACTGTTTTTT. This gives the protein CAWSPWVKTKNEKLFF.

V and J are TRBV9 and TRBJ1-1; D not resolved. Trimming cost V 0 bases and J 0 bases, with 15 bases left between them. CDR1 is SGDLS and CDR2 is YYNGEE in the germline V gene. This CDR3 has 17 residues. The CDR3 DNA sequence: TGTGCCAGCAGCGTAGCTGAGGAGGCCCTCATGAACACTGAAGCTTTCTTT. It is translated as CASSVAEEALMNTEAFF. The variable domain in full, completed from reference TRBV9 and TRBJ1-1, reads DSGVTQTPKHLITATGQRVTLRCSPRSGDLSVYWYQQSLDQGLQFLIQYYNGEERAKGNILERFSAQQFPDLHSELNLSSLELGDSALYFCASSVAEEALMNTEAFFGQGTRLTVV.

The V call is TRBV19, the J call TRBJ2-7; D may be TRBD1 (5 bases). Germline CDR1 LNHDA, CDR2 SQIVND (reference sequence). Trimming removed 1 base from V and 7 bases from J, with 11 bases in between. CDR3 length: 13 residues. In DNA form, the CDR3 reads TGTGCCAGTAGTATAGGACAGCGCTGGGAGCAGTACTTC. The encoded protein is CASSIGQRWEQYF.